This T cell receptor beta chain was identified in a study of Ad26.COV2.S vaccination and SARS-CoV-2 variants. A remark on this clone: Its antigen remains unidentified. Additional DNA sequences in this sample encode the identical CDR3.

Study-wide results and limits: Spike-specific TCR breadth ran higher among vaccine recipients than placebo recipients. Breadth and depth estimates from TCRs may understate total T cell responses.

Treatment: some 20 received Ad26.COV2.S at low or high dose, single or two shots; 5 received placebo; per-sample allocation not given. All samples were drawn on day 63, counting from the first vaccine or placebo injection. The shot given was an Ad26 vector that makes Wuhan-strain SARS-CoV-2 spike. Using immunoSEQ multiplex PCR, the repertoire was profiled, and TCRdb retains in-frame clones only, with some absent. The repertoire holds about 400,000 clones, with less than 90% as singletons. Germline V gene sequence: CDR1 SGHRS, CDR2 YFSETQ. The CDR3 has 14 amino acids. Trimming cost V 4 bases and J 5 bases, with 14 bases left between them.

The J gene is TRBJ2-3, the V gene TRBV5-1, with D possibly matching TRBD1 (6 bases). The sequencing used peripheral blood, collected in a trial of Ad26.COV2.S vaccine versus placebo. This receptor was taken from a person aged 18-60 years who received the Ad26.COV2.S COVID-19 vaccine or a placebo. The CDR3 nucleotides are TGCGCCAGCAGCCTAGCAGGGGCGGGAGATACGCAGTATTTT. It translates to CASSLAGAGDTQYF.